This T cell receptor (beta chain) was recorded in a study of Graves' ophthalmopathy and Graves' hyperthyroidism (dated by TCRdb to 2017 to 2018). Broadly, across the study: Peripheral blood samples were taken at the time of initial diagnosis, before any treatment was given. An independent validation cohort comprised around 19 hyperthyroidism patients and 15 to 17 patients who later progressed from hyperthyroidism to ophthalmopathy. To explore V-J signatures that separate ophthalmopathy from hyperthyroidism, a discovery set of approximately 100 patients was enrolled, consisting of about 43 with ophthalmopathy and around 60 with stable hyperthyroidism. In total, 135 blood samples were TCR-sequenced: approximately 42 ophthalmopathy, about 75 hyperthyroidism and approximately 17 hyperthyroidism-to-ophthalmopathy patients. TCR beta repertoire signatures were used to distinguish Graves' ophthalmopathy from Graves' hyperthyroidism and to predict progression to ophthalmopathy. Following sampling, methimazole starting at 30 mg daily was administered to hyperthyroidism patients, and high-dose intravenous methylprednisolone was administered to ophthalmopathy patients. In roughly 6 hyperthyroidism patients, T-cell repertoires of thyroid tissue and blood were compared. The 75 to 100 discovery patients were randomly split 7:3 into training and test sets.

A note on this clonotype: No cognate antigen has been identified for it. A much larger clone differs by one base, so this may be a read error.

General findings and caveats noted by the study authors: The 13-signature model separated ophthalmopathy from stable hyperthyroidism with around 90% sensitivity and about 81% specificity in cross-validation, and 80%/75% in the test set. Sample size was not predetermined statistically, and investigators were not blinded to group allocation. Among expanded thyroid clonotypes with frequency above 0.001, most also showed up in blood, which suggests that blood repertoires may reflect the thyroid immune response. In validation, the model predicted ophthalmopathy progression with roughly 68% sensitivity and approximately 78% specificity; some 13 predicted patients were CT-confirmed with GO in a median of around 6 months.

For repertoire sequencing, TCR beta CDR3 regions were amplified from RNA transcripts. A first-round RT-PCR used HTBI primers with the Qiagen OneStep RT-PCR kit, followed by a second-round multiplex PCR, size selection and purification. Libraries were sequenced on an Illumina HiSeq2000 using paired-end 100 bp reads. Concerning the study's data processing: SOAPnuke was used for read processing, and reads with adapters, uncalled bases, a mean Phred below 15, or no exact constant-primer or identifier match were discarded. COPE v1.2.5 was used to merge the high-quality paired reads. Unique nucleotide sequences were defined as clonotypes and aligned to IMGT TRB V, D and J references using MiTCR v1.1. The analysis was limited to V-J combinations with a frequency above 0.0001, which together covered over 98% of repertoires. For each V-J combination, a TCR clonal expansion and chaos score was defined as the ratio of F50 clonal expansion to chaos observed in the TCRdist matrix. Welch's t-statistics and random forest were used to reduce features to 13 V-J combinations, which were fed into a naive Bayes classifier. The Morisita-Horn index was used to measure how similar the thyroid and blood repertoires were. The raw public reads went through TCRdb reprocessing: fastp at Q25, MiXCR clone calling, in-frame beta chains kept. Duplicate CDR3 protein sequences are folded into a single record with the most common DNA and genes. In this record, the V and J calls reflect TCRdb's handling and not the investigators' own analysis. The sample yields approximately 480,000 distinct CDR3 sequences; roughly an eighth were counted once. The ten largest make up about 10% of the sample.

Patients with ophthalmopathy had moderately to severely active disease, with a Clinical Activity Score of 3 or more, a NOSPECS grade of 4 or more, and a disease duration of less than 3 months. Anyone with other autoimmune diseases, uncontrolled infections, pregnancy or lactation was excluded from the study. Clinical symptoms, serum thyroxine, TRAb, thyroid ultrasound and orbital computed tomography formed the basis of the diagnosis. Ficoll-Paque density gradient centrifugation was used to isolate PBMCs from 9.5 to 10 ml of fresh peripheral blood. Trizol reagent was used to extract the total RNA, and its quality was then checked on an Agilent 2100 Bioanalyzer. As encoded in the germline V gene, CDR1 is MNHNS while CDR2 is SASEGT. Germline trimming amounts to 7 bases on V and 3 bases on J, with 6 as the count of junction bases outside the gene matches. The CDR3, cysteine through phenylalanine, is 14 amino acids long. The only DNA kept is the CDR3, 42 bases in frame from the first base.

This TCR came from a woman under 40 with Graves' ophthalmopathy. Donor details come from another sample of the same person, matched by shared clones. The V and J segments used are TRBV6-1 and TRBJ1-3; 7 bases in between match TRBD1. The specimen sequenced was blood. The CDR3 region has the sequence CASTDRVFGNTIYF. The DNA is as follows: TGTGCCAGCACCGACAGGGTTTTTGGAAACACCATATATTTT.